These 8 T cell receptor beta chains were all obtained from the same sample, sequenced in a study of T-cell memory formation after mild COVID-19. From the 5' RACE reads, TCRdb called clonotypes with MiXCR, one entry per CDR3 protein. Seen here are fewer than 650,000 distinct CDR3 sequences, 15% to 20% observed once, and the top ten hold around 8.1%. Sequencing used PBMCs or a T cell subset sorted from them (not recorded which). The receptors were sampled from an adult woman who had mild COVID-19 (a few samples of this study predate the infection). Cell type and time point are not known.

This clonotype occurred a few times. J is TRBJ2-7 and V is TRBV5-1; no firm D call. The V gene lost 0 bases and the J gene lost 0 bases, with 7 bases spanning the gap. The CDR3 spans 14 residues. Germline CDR1 is SGHRS and CDR2 is YFSETQ. In DNA, the CDR3 is TGCGCCAGCAGCTTGGTACCAGCCTCCTACGAGCAGTACTTC. Translated: CASSLVPASYEQYF.

The chain links TRBV6-5 to TRBJ1-1; unclear D gene. The CDR3 consists of 15 residues. Per the germline V gene, CDR1 is MNHEY and CDR2 is SVGAGI. V lost 6 bases to trimming and J lost 0 bases, with 14 bases between them. The CDR3 DNA follows: TGTGCCAGCAGCAAACAGAGACCCATGAACACTGAAGCTTTCTTT. This sequence encodes CASSKQRPMNTEAFF.

The CDR3: CATSDLGGQETQYF. In nucleotides, the CDR3 is TGTGCCACCAGTGATTTGGGCGGGCAAGAGACCCAGTACTTC. This chain connects TRBV24-1 to TRBJ2-5, with a weak D call TRBD2 (5 bases). This CDR3 spans 14 amino acids. CDR1 and CDR2 (germline): KGHDR, SFDVKD. V was trimmed by 0 bases and J by 2 bases, leaving 6 bases between them.

This clonotype was seen more than once but under ten times. The chain combines TRBV19 with TRBJ1-5; 10 bases align to TRBD1. This CDR3 region has 17 residues. Germline V gene sequence: CDR1 LNHDA, CDR2 SQIVND (reference sequence). The V segment lost 4 bases and the J segment 2 bases; nucleotides outside the gene matches: 8. This chain's CDR3 is CASSTDRGRGGNQPQHF. In nucleotides, the CDR3 is TGTGCCAGTAGTACAGACAGGGGGCGAGGGGGCAATCAGCCCCAGCATTTT.

V is TRBV11-2 and J is TRBJ1-2; tentatively, D is TRBD1 (5 bases). Trimming stripped 4 bases from V and 4 bases from J, with 13 bases between. Germline CDR1 and CDR2: SGHAT and FQNNGV. The CDR3 runs to 14 residues. As DNA, the CDR3 is TGTGCCAGCAGCTACCTGGGGGGAATCTATGGCTACACCTTC. Translating it yields CASSYLGGIYGYTF.

Ten or more counts support this clonotype. This chain joins TRBV12-3 or TRBV12-4 and TRBJ2-1; possibly TRBD2 for D (5 bases). The ends were cut back, 5 bases at V and 0 bases at J, with 8 bases in the middle. The CDR3 is 14 residues long. The DNA for the CDR3 is TGTGCCAGCAGTCTAAGCGGCTCCTACAATGAGCAGTTCTTC. Protein: CASSLSGSYNEQFF.

The V and J genes are TRBV12-3 or TRBV12-4 and TRBJ2-5, with TRBD2 identical over 13 bases. Losses at the gene ends were 6 bases for V and 0 bases for J; bases not matched to a gene: 4. The CDR3 has 16 amino acids. The CDR3 sequence: CASRLAGGSYQETQYF. DNA of the CDR3: TGTGCCAGCAGACTAGCGGGAGGGTCGTACCAAGAGACCCAGTACTTC.

The J gene is TRBJ2-1, the V gene TRBV6-1, with D unclear. Trimming left V 6 bases short and J 8 bases short, with 11 bases between. Germline V gene data show CDR1 as MNHNS and CDR2 as SASEGT. The CDR3 is 12 amino acids. The CDR3 nucleotides are TGTGCCAGCAGACCCCCGGGTCATGAGCAGTTCTTC. Residues: CASRPPGHEQFF.